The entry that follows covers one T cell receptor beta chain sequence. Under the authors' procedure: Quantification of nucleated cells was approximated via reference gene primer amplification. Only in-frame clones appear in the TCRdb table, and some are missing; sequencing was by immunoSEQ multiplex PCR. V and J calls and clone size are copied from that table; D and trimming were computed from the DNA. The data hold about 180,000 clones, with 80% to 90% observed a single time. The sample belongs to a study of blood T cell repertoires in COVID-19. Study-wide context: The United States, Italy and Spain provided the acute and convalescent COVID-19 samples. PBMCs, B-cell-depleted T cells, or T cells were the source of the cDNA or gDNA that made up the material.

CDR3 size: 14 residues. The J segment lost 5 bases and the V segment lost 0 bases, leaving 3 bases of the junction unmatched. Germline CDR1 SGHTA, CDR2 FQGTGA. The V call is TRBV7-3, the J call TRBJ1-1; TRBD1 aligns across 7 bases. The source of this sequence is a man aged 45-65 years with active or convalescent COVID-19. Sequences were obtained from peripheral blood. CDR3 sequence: CASSLTPGGTEAFF. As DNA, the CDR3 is TGTGCCAGCAGCTTAACTCCAGGGGGGACTGAAGCTTTCTTT.